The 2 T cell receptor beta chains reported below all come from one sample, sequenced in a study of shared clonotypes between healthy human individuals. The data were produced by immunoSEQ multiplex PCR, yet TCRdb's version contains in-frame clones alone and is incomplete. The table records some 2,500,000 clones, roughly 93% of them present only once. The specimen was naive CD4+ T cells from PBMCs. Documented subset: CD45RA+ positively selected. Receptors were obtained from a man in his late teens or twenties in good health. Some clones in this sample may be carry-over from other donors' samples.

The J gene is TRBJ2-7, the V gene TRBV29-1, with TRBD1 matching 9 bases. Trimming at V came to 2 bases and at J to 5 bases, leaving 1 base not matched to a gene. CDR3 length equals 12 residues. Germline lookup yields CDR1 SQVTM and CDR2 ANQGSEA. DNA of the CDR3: TGCAGCGTTGAAAGGGACAGGGACGAGCAGTACTTC. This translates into CSVERDRDEQYF.

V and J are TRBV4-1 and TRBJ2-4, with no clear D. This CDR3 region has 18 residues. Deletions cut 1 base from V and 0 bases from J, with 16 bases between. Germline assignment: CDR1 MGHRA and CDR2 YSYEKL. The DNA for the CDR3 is TGCGCCAGCAGCCAAGGAGGTTTTGGGATTCTAGCCAAAAACATTCAGTACTTC. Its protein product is CASSQGGFGILAKNIQYF.